This T cell receptor beta chain was profiled in a study of chemoradiotherapy in HPV16-positive cancers. Findings and limits, study-wide: For HPV16-positive patients, expanding HPV-responsive T cells associated with longer recurrence-free survival. Candidate HPV-specific clones and E7-related TCR motifs grew in tumor during treatment.

This table comes from immunoSEQ multiplex PCR, and its TCRdb copy is limited to in-frame clones, with some not included. The repertoire holds tens of thousands of clones, more than 70% seen once, with roughly 4.2% in the top ten. This clone was found once. The target antigen is unknown. This specimen was blood, taken from a patient who underwent chemoradiotherapy. The receptor comes from a human donor with HPV-associated anogenital cancer.

CDR3 sequence (DNA): TGTGCCAGCAGTTCTGTAGCGGGAGGCCCCGGCACCGGGGAGCTGTTTTTT. This gives the protein CASSSVAGGPGTGELFF. The chain recombines TRBV28 with TRBJ2-2; TRBD2 matches 10 bases. The CDR3 runs 17 residues. The V segment lost 4 bases and the J segment 4 bases; nucleotides outside the gene matches: 9. In germline, CDR1 is MDHEN, CDR2 SYDVKM. Supplemented by reference TRBV28 and TRBJ2-2, the full variable domain reads DVKVTQSSRYLVKRTGEKVFLECVQDMDHENMFWYRQDPGLGLRLIYFSYDVKMKEKGDIPEGYSVSREKKERFSLILESASTNQTSMYLCASSSVAGGPGTGELFFGEGSRLTVL.